These 22 T cell receptor beta chains share one sample of origin, sequenced in a study of early T cells in non-severe SARS-CoV-2 infection (dated by TCRdb to about 2021). Library construction relied on 5' RACE. Sequencing instrument: NextSeq 500. TCRdb reworked the public reads: Q25 trimming with fastp, MiXCR clone assembly, productive beta chains retained. CDR3 protein sequences are deduplicated, and each keeps its most common genes and DNA. Within this sample are around 57,000 distinct CDR3 sequences, with roughly an eighth of them counted one time only. In total, the top ten clones hold 4% to 4.5% of the sample. The sequenced sample was whole blood. These receptors originate from an adult who was a healthcare worker with PCR-confirmed SARS-CoV-2 infection or an uninfected control (not recorded which).

This clonotype was recorded at least ten times. The rearrangement joins TRBV9 to TRBJ2-2; 8 bases align to TRBD2. The CDR3 runs 14 residues. Looked up from germline, CDR1 is SGDLS and CDR2 is YYNGEE. Trimming cost V 4 bases and J 4 bases; bases outside gene matches: 3. This CDR3 is CASSRREGTGELFF. For the CDR3, the DNA is TGTGCCAGCAGCAGACGGGAGGGCACCGGGGAGCTGTTTTTT.

At least ten counts were recorded for this clonotype. The gene calls are TRBV29-1 and TRBJ1-2; 9 bases map to TRBD1. The CDR3 consists of 12 residues. Germline CDR1 and CDR2: SQVTM and ANQGSEA. V lost 8 bases and J lost 8; bases outside the gene matches: 9. DNA of the CDR3: TGCAGCCTCCGGGACAGGGACGTCGGCTACACCTTC. It encodes CSLRDRDVGYTF. Variable domain in full (rest from reference TRBV29-1 and TRBJ1-2): SAVISQKPSRDICQRGTSLTIQCQVDSQVTMMFWYRQQPGQSLTLIATANQGSEATYESGFVIDKFPISRPNLTFSTLTVSNMSPEDSSIYLCSLRDRDVGYTFGSGTRLTVV.

This clonotype was picked up many times. The chain links TRBV4-1 to TRBJ2-1; 7 bases map to TRBD1. The CDR3 has 15 amino acids. After removal of 3 bases from V and 5 bases from J, the junction contained 7 bases not matched to a gene. CDR1 is MGHRA and CDR2 is YSYEKL in the germline V gene. The CDR3 DNA reads as TGCGCCAGCAGCCAGCACAGGGGCGCCAACAATGAGCAGTTCTTC. Translating it yields CASSQHRGANNEQFF.

Notes on this clonotype: Sequence at one end of the junction differs from germline and may be a read error. The rearrangement joins TRBV25-1 to TRBJ2-5, with unresolved D. The germline CDR1 and CDR2 sequences are MGHDK and SYGVNS. This CDR3 contains 11 residues. The CDR3 spells CASSESLYSIF. The CDR3 DNA reads TGTGCCAGCAGTGAATCCCTTTACAGCATCTTC.

This clonotype was recorded at least ten times. This chain links TRBV12-3 or TRBV12-4 with TRBJ2-5; D unresolved. The V gene lost 6 bases and the J gene lost 3 bases, with 5 bases spanning the gap. The CDR3 extends over 11 amino acids. CDR3 amino acids: CASSREETQYF. CDR3 nucleotide sequence: TGTGCCAGCAGCCGAGAAGAGACCCAGTACTTC.

The rearrangement links TRBV7-6 to TRBJ2-1; no definite D call. Trimming stripped 4 bases from V and 9 bases from J, with 10 bases between. The length of the CDR3 is 12 residues. Germline CDR1 is SGHVS and CDR2 is FNYEAQ. The CDR3 here is CASSSQYGEQFF. For the CDR3, the DNA is TGTGCCAGCAGCTCCCAATATGGTGAGCAGTTCTTC.

This clonotype was picked up many times. The chain uses TRBV5-6 and TRBJ1-1; unclear D gene. The CDR3 extends over 12 amino acids. The V end was cut by 5 bases, the J end by 2 bases, with 7 bases between. The germline V gene encodes CDR1 SGHDT and CDR2 YYEEEE. The CDR3, as DNA: TGTGCCAGCAGTCGACGAAACACTGAAGCTTTCTTT. It codes for CASSRRNTEAFF.

The genes are TRBV20-1 and TRBJ1-1, with TRBD1 matching over 7 bases. Per germline, CDR1 DFQATT and CDR2 SNEGSKA (reference sequence). Trimming took 0 bases from V and 10 from J; bases not matched to a gene: 5. The CDR3 length is 12 residues. In nucleotides, the CDR3 is TGCAGTGCTAGAGATCTGTCAGGGGGAGCTTTCTTT. Encoded protein: CSARDLSGGAFF.

CDR3 nucleotide sequence: TGTGCCAGCAGTGGACAGGGCAGCACAGATACGCAGTATTTT. Its protein product is CASSGQGSTDTQYF. J is TRBJ2-3 and V is TRBV27, with 8 nucleotides matching TRBD1. The CDR3 spans 14 residues. After removal of 5 bases from V and 0 bases from J, the junction contained 1 base not matched to a gene. CDR1 MNHEY and CDR2 SMNVEV come from the germline V gene (reference sequence).

This clonotype occurred many times. The gene calls are TRBV10-3 and TRBJ1-5; the match to TRBD1 covers 8 bases. With V trimmed by 8 bases and J by 0 bases, 9 bases remained unmatched. CDR1 ENHRY and CDR2 SYGVKD come from the germline V gene. The CDR3 consists of 16 residues. The CDR3 nucleotides are TGTGCCATCGGCTACGGACAGGGAAGTAGCAATCAGCCCCAGCATTTT. This encodes CAIGYGQGSSNQPQHF.

This clonotype was counted at least ten times. The chain uses TRBV19 and TRBJ1-5; 7 positions match TRBD1. CDR1 and CDR2 (germline): LNHDA, SQIVND (reference sequence). The CDR3 runs to 14 residues. The trim removed 7 bases at V and 4 bases at J, leaving 7 bases unmatched. CDR3 in DNA: TGTGCCAGTACCGGGGACAGACAAAATCAGCCCCAGCATTTT. Its protein product is CASTGDRQNQPQHF.

The sample holds a few counts of this clonotype. J is TRBJ2-7 and V is TRBV7-2, with D unresolved. The germline CDR1 and CDR2 sequences are SGHTA and FQGNSA. This CDR3 region has 13 residues. Trimming removed 4 bases at V and 4 bases at J, with 11 bases between. CDR3 in DNA: TGTGCCAGCAGCTCAGGTCCTCCGTACGAGCAGTACTTC. Translated: CASSSGPPYEQYF.

This chain uses TRBV5-5 with TRBJ2-1, with D hard to call. The V end was cut by 0 bases, the J end by 5 bases, with 6 bases between. The CDR3 is 13 amino acids. Germline CDR1 reads SGHKS; CDR2 reads YYEKEE (reference sequence). CDR3 sequence reads: CASSLERHNEQFF. In DNA, the CDR3 is TGTGCCAGCAGCTTGGAACGGCACAATGAGCAGTTCTTC.

This clonotype was seen at least ten times. The genes are TRBV6-1 and TRBJ1-4; tentatively, D is TRBD1 (6 bases). Germline CDR1 reads MNHNS; CDR2 reads SASEGT. The V end was cut by 7 bases, the J end by 1 base, with 10 bases between. There are 14 residues in the CDR3. This chain's CDR3 is CASNSRGTNEKLFF. In DNA, the CDR3 is TGTGCCAGCAACAGCAGGGGAACTAATGAAAAACTGTTTTTT.

This clonotype was counted at least ten times. No conserved phenylalanine or tryptophan ends this CDR3, so it is likely a read error. The DNA is omitted, as the CDR3 cannot be located on it reliably, and the CDR3 follows TCRdb's listing. This chain joins TRBV12-3 or TRBV12-4 and TRBJ2-1; TRBD2, the D gene given by the table, was not confirmed from the DNA. From its first to its last residue, the CDR3 has 12 amino acids. The CDR3 spells CASSLDPGLMAV.

Many counts were recorded for this clonotype. The chain couples TRBV11-2 to TRBJ1-1; possible D gene TRBD1, 5 bases. This CDR3 has 16 amino acids. The germline V and J ends were trimmed by 5 bases and 0 bases, with 16 bases remaining between them. Looked up from germline, CDR1 is SGHAT and CDR2 is FQNNGV. CDR3 sequence (DNA): TGTGCCAGCAGCGAAAATGCAGGGTCCATGAACACTGAAGCTTTCTTT. Translated: CASSENAGSMNTEAFF.

This chain links TRBV3-1 with TRBJ1-6; the D gene is possibly TRBD1 (6 bases). Per the germline V gene, CDR1 is LGHDT and CDR2 is YNNKEL (reference sequence). The ends were cut back, 0 bases at V and 8 bases at J, with 14 bases in the middle. CDR3 size: 16 residues. This CDR3 is CASSQELTTGYSPLHF. The CDR3, as DNA: TGTGCCAGCAGCCAAGAGCTAACAACAGGGTATTCACCCCTCCACTTT.

This clonotype has at least ten counts. The chain carries TRBV18 and TRBJ1-1, with D uncertain. The length of the CDR3 is 14 residues. CDR1 and CDR2 (germline): KGHSH, LQKENI. V was trimmed by 0 bases and J by 6 bases, leaving 11 bases between them. The CDR3 sequence: CASSPPMVRAEAFF. The CDR3, as DNA: TGTGCCAGCTCACCACCGATGGTGCGCGCTGAAGCTTTCTTT.

The J gene is TRBJ2-7, the V gene TRBV18, with 7 bases fitting TRBD1. Germline V CDR1 and CDR2: KGHSH, LQKENI. V was pared by 3 bases and J by 2 bases, with 7 bases of the junction left unmatched. The CDR3 runs 15 residues. CDR3 nucleotides: TGTGCCAGCTCACCCTACCGGGACAGCGCCTACGAGCAGTACTTC. This encodes CASSPYRDSAYEQYF.

This clonotype was seen ten or more times. The genes are TRBV6-2 or TRBV6-3 and TRBJ2-7; no firm D call. V dropped 6 bases and J dropped 0 bases, with 9 bases sitting between them. CDR1 and CDR2 from the germline V gene are MNHEY and SVGEGT. The CDR3 has 13 amino acids. In DNA form, the CDR3 reads TGTGCCAGCAGATTGACACTCTCCTACGAGCAGTACTTC. Its translation: CASRLTLSYEQYF.

This clonotype was observed at least ten times. CDR3 residues: CATSGTGKGQPQHF. CDR3 sequence (DNA): TGTGCCACCAGTGGGACAGGGAAGGGTCAGCCCCAGCATTTT. V is TRBV24-1 and J is TRBJ1-5; 8 nucleotides match TRBD1. V dropped 5 bases and J dropped 6; count of bases not matched to a gene: 5. This CDR3 comprises 14 residues. Germline V gene sequence: CDR1 KGHDR, CDR2 SFDVKD.

In its sample, this clonotype was seen many times. The CDR3 is CASSLTSGDYNEQFF. The CDR3 bases are TGTGCCAGCAGCTTGACTAGCGGAGACTACAATGAGCAGTTCTTC. The chain recombines TRBV5-4 with TRBJ2-1; 8 positions match TRBD2. Per the germline V gene, CDR1 is SGHNT and CDR2 is YYREEE (reference sequence). The CDR3 consists of 15 residues. With V trimmed by 1 base and J by 3 bases, 3 bases remained unmatched.